Below, one T cell receptor beta chain is given with its context. Its antigen is unknown. No qualities accompany the bases; no much larger clone lies one base away. This specimen belongs to a study of blood T cell repertoires in COVID-19 (TCRdb year 2020). In the study overall: The collaborator samples originated in the United States, Italy and Spain and spanned the acute and convalescent phases of COVID-19. Subjects who had been exposed to COVID-19, were actively infected with it, or had recovered from it provided the deeply sampled blood TCRbeta repertoires that made up the dataset. Samples came from the ongoing ImmuneRACE study (first 160 participants) plus 1,254 subjects from 6 global collaborators. A freely available public database, intended as a resource for researchers studying the immune response to SARS-CoV-2, is where the repertoires were released. Nearly every sample came with metadata listing a de-identified subject ID, COVID-19 status, age in years and sex. Where available, HLA class I and class II types were obtained from metadata supplied by the sample provider rather than from assay-based typing. The material from the prospective study consisted of cDNA or gDNA derived from T cells, B-cell-depleted T cells, or PBMCs. The paper as a whole reports these results and caveats: Clinical and demographic metadata were provided uncurated, with the amount varying by source and participant.

From its cysteine to its phenylalanine, the CDR3 spans 16 amino acids. CDR3 DNA only is kept here, 48 bases in frame from base 1. As encoded in the germline V gene (reference sequence), CDR1 is LNHDA while CDR2 is SQIVND. Trimmed from V: 5 bases; trimmed from J: 3 bases; junction bases lacking a gene match: 9. Collaborating institutions collected whole blood in K2EDTA tubes following their own protocols. For TCRbeta analysis, collaborators shipped samples as frozen whole blood, isolated PBMCs, or DNA extracted from either of those sample types. TCRbeta CDR3 regions were amplified from genomic DNA by means of the immunoSEQ Assay, a bias-controlled multiplex PCR. The authors processed their data as follows. The number of nucleated cells in each sample was estimated from the amplification of reference gene primers within the assay. To quantify the absolute abundance of each unique TCRbeta CDR3 rearrangement, sequence reads were collapsed and filtered. For each sample, productive Simpson clonality was calculated by taking the square root of Simpson's diversity index across productive rearrangements. The table comes from immuneACCESS by way of TCRdb, which keeps in-frame sequences with V and J called. Part of the clones is missing from these tables; in studies checked, under half for an unresolved V gene and the rest for unknown reasons. The D gene and trimming were derived from the DNA, and the V and J assignments and clone size from that table. The sample table records 150,000 to 180,000 clones; about 79% of these occur just once. The ten largest clonotypes hold roughly 29% of the sample.

Input material: peripheral blood. This receptor was identified in a woman aged 60-75 years with acute or convalescent COVID-19. The chain is assembled from TRBV19 and TRBJ1-5, with 8 middle bases fitting TRBD1. The sequence in DNA is TGTGCCAGTAGTCCAAAGACAGGGGAATTCAATCAGCCCCAGCATTTT. Translated, it gives CASSPKTGEFNQPQHF. Where the CDR3 stops, the reference TRBV19 and TRBJ1-5 genes take over; the full variable domain is DGGITQSPKYLFRKEGQNVTLSCEQNLNHDAMYWYRQDPGQGLRLIYYSQIVNDFQKGDIAEGYSVSREKKESFPLTVTSAQKNPTAFYLCASSPKTGEFNQPQHFGDGTRLSIL.